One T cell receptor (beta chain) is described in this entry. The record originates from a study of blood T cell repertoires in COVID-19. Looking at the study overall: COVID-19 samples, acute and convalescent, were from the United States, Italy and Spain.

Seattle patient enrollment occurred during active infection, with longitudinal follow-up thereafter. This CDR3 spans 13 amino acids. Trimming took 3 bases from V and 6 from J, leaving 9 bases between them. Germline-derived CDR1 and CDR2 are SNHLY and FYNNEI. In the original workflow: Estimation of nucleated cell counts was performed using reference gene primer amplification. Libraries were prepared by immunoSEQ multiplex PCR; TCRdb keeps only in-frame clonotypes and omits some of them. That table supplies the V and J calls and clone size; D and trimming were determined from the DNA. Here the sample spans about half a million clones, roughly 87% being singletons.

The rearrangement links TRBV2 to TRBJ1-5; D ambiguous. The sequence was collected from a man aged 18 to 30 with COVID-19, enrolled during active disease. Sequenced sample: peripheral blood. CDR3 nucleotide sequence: TGTGCCAGCAGTGAGGAGAGTGGTCAGCCCCAGCATTTT. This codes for CASSEESGQPQHF.